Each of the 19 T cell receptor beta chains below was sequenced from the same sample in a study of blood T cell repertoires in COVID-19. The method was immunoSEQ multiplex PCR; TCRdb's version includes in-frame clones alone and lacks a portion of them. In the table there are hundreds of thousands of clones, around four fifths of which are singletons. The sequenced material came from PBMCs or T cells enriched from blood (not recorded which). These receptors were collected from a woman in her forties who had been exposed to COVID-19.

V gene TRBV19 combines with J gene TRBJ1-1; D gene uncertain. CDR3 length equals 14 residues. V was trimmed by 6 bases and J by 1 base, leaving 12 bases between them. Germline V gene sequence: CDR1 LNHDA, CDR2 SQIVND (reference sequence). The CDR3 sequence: CASSLINKNTEAFF. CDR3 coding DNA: TGTGCCAGTAGCTTAATTAACAAGAACACTGAAGCTTTCTTT. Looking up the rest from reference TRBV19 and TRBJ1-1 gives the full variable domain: DGGITQSPKYLFRKEGQNVTLSCEQNLNHDAMYWYRQDPGQGLRLIYYSQIVNDFQKGDIAEGYSVSREKKESFPLTVTSAQKNPTAFYLCASSLINKNTEAFFGQGTRLTVV.

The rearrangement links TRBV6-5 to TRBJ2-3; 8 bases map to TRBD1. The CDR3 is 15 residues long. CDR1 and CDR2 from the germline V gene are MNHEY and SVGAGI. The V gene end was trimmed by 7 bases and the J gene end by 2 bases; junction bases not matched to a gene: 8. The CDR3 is CASKHQGATTDTQYF. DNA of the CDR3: TGTGCCAGCAAGCACCAGGGGGCCACCACAGATACGCAGTATTTT.

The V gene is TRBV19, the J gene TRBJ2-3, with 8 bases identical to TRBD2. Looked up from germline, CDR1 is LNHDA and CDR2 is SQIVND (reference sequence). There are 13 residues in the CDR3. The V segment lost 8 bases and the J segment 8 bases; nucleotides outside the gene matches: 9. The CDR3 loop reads CASGLRGAFTQYF. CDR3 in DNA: TGTGCCAGTGGCTTGCGGGGGGCCTTTACGCAGTATTTT.

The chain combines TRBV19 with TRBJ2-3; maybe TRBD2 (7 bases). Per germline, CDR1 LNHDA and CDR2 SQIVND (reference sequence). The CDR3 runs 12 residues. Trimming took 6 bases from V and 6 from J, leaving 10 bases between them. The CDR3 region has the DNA TGTGCCAGTAGCAAGGGGGGGGATACGCAGTATTTT. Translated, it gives CASSKGGDTQYF.

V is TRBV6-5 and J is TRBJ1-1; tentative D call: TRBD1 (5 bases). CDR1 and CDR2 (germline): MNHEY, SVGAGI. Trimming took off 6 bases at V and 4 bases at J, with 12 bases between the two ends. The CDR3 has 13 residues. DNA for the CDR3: TGTGCCAGCAGGGATGGGGGGAGCACTGAAGCTTTCTTT. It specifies CASRDGGSTEAFF.

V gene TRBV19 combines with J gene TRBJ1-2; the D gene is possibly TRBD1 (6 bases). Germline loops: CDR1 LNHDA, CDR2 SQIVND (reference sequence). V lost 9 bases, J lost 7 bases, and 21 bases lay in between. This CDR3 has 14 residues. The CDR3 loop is CASQDPKTGRGYTF. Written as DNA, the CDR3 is TGTGCCAGCCAAGACCCTAAGACAGGCCGTGGCTACACCTTC.

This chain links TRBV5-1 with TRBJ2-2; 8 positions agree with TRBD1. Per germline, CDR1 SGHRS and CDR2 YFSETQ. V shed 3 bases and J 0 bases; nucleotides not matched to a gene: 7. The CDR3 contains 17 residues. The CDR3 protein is CASSSAGGQANTGELFF. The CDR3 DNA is TGCGCCAGCAGCTCGGCAGGGGGCCAAGCGAACACCGGGGAGCTGTTTTTT.

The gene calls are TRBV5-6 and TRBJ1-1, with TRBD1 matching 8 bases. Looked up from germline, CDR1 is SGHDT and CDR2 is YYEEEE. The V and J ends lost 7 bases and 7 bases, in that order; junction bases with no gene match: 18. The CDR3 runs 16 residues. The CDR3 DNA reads TGTGCCAGCGGGACCCTTATACAGGGAGGACAGGGTGAAGCTTTCTTT. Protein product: CASGTLIQGGQGEAFF.

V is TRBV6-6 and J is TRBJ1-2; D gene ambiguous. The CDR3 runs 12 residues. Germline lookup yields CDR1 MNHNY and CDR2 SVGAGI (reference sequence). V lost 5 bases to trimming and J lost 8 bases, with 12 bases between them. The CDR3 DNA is TGTGCCAGCAGTCCTACTTCGGGAGGCTACACCTTC. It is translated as CASSPTSGGYTF.

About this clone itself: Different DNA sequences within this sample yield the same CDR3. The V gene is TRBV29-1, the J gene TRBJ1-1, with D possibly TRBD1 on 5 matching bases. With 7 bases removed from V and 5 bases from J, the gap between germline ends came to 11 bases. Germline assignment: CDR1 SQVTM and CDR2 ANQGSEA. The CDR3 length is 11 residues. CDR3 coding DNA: TGCAGCGCCCGGGGGGGAACTGAAGCTTTCTTT. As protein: CSARGGTEAFF.

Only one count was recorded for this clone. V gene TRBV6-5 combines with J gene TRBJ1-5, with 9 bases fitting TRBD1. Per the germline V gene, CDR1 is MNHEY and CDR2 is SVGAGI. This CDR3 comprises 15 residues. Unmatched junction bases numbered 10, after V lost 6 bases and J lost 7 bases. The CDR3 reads CASRGTGTGLQPQHF. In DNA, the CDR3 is TGTGCCAGCAGGGGAACCGGGACAGGGTTACAGCCCCAGCATTTT.

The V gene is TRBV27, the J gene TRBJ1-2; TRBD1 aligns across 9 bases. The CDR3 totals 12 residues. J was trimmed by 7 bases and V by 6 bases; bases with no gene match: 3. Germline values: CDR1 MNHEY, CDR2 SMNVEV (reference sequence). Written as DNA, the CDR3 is TGTGCCAGCAGGGACAGGGGAGGTGGCTACACCTTC. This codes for CASRDRGGGYTF.

The CDR3 sequence is CASSSGISYEQYF. CDR3 coding DNA: TGTGCCAGTAGTAGCGGGATCTCCTACGAGCAGTACTTC. This chain connects TRBV19 to TRBJ2-7; D might be TRBD2 (6 bases). Trimming cost V 4 bases and J 0 bases, with 7 bases left between them. CDR3 size: 13 residues. Germline-derived CDR1 and CDR2 are LNHDA and SQIVND (reference sequence).

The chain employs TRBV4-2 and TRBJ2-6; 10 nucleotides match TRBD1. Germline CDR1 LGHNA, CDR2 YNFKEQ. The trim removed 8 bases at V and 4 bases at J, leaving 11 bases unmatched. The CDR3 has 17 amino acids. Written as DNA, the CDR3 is TGTGCCAGCTCGCCGGGGACAGGGGATTCGGGGGCCAACGTCCTGACTTTC. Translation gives CASSPGTGDSGANVLTF.

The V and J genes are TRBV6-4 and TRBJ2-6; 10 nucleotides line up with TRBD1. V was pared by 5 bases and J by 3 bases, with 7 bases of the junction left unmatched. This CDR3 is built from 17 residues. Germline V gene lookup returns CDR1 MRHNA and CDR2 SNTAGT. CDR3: CASSSTGGSYGANVLTF. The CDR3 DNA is TGTGCCAGCAGTTCGACAGGGGGCTCGTATGGGGCCAACGTCCTGACTTTC.

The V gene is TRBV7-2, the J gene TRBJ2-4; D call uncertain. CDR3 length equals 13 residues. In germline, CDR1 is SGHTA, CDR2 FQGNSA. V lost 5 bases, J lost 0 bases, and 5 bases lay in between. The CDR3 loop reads CASSHGAKNIQYF. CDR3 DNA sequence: TGTGCCAGCAGCCACGGAGCCAAAAACATTCAGTACTTC.

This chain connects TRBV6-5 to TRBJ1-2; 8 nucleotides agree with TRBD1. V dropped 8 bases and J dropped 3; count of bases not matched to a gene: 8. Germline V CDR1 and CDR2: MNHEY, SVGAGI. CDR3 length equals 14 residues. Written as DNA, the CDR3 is TGTGCCAGCGGGGAACTCAGGGGGCACTATGGCTACACCTTC. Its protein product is CASGELRGHYGYTF.

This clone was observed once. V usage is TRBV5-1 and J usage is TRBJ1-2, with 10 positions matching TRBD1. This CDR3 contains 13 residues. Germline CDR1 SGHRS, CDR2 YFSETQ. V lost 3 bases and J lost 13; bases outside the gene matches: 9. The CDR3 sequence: CASSYGQGEVVTF. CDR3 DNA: TGCGCCAGCAGCTACGGACAGGGGGAAGTAGTCACCTTC.

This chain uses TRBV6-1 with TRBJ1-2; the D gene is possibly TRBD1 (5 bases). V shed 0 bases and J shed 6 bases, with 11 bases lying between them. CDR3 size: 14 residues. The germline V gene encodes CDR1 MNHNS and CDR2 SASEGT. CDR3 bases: TGTGCCAGCAGTGAAGCTTCCAGGGTCAATGGCTACACCTTC. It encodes CASSEASRVNGYTF.